The clone carrying this T cell receptor (beta chain) was counted once. No antigen is known for it. Germline V gives CDR1 SEHNR, CDR2 FQNEAQ (reference sequence). There are 10 residues in the CDR3. V was pared by 3 bases and J by 11 bases, with 7 bases between. The study ran its PCR with 60 Vbeta and 13 Jbeta primers. Profiling relied on immunoSEQ multiplex PCR, and the TCRdb table lists in-frame clones only, not all of them. The data show 100,000 to 150,000 clones, over 80% seen once. These data originate in a study of cytomegalovirus exposure and HLA in healthy donors. Findings and limits, study-wide: In an earlier analysis, in about 530 donors, most V segments appeared productive either ~90% or ~30% of the time. Over 15,000 TCR beta sequences were associated with HLA alleles at 0.05 false discovery rate in a later analysis. Some V segments (TRBV6-2 and TRBV6-3 among them) were excluded as indistinguishable.

Sequencing used PBMCs. The gene calls are TRBV7-9 and TRBJ1-1; D remains unclear. The TCR was taken from a boy aged 10-17 years in good health and CMV-seronegative. CDR3 coding DNA: TGTGCCAGCAGCTTGGAGGTCGCTTTCTTT. Translating gives CASSLEVAFF. Full variable domain (outside the CDR3, taken from reference TRBV7-9 and TRBJ1-1): DTGVSQNPRHKITKRGQNVTFRCDPISEHNRLYWYRQTLGQGPEFLTYFQNEAQLEKSRLLSDRFSAERPKGSFSTLEIQRTEQGDSAMYLCASSLEVAFFGQGTRLTVV.